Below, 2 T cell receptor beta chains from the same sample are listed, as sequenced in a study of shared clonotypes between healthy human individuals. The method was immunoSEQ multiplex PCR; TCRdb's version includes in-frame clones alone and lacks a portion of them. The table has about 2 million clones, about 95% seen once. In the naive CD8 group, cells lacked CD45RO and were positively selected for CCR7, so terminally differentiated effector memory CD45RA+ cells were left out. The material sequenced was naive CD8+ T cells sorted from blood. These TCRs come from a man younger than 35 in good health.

The CDR3 DNA reads TGCGCCAGAAACAGGGGAGACCAGCCCCAGCATTTT. Residues: CARNRGDQPQHF. The chain has TRBV23-1 and TRBJ1-5; 7 nucleotides line up with TRBD1. TRBV23-1 carries the ORF label, with uncertain function. Unmatched junction bases numbered 6, after V lost 9 bases and J lost 7 bases. The CDR3 extends over 12 amino acids.

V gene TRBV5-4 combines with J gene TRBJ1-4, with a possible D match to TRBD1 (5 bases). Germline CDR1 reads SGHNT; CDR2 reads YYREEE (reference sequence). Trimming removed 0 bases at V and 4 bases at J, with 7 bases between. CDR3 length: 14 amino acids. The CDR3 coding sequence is TGTGCCAGCAGCTTGGGGACAAATAATGAAAAACTGTTTTTT. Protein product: CASSLGTNNEKLFF.